Each of the 10 T cell receptor beta chains below was sequenced from the same sample in a study of cytomegalovirus exposure and HLA in healthy donors. PCR involved 60 Vbeta and 13 Jbeta primers. The assay was immunoSEQ multiplex PCR, and TCRdb's table has in-frame clones only and misses some. The table shows fewer than 150,000 clones, with 60% to 85% occurring only once. Sequenced: PBMCs. Receptors were obtained from a man aged 18 to 29 in good health and CMV-seronegative.

The rearrangement joins TRBV19 to TRBJ1-4; 10 bases fit TRBD1. The CDR3 covers 13 residues. From germline, CDR1 is LNHDA and CDR2 SQIVND (reference sequence). J lost 8 bases, V lost 5 bases, and 2 bases had no gene match. This chain's CDR3 is CASSPGQGEKLFF. Here the CDR3 DNA reads TGTGCCAGTAGTCCGGGACAGGGGGAAAAACTGTTTTTT.

In DNA, the CDR3 is TGTGCCTGGGGGGGGGACCCGGGCGGCTACGAGCAGTACTTC. Amino acid sequence: CAWGGDPGGYEQYF. V and J are TRBV30 and TRBJ2-7; 7 bases agree with TRBD2. This CDR3 comprises 14 residues. Germline assignment: CDR1 GTSNPN and CDR2 SVGIG (reference sequence). V gave up 5 bases and J gave up 3 bases; unmatched junction bases: 10.

This clone was found a few times. This chain links TRBV7-9 with TRBJ2-3, with 11 bases identical to TRBD2. The CDR3 is made up of 17 amino acids. Germline V lookup: CDR1 SEHNR, CDR2 FQNEAQ (reference sequence). V was clipped by 5 bases and J by 2 bases; unmatched bases: 9. The CDR3 loop is CASSPSRLAGTTDTQYF. The CDR3 coding sequence is TGTGCCAGCAGCCCGTCAAGACTAGCGGGAACCACAGATACGCAGTATTTT.

The chain couples TRBV10-3 to TRBJ1-5, with a weak D call TRBD1 (5 bases). V gave up 2 bases and J gave up 7 bases, with 18 bases separating them. The V gene's germline CDR1 is ENHRY and CDR2 SYGVKD. This CDR3 region has 16 residues. The CDR3: CAISEPTSGGEQPQHF. The CDR3 nucleotides read TGTGCCATCAGTGAGCCGACCTCGGGGGGAGAGCAGCCCCAGCATTTT.

This chain connects TRBV19 to TRBJ1-5; TRBD1 aligns across 8 bases. This CDR3 is 16 amino acids long. V dropped 4 bases and J dropped 0; count of bases not matched to a gene: 5. CDR1 LNHDA and CDR2 SQIVND come from the germline V gene (reference sequence). CDR3 protein: CASSTRQGYSNQPQHF. For the CDR3, the DNA is TGTGCCAGTAGTACCAGACAGGGGTATAGCAATCAGCCCCAGCATTTT.

The chain joins TRBV18 to TRBJ1-3; 7 bases line up with TRBD1. The CDR3 length is 16 residues. The V gene's germline CDR1 is KGHSH and CDR2 LQKENI. V dropped 1 base and J dropped 3; count of bases not matched to a gene: 6. This CDR3 reads CASSPLRGNYGNTIYF. CDR3 nucleotide sequence: TGTGCCAGCTCACCACTCAGGGGGAATTATGGAAACACCATATATTTT.

This chain uses TRBV5-6 with TRBJ2-7, with TRBD2 matching 8 bases. The CDR3 has 15 residues. Germline assignment: CDR1 SGHDT and CDR2 YYEEEE. The V gene end was trimmed by 5 bases and the J gene end by 3 bases; junction bases not matched to a gene: 10. The CDR3 region has the DNA TGTGCCAGCAGTCCCTCGGCTAGCGGGTTCTACGAGCAGTACTTC. Amino acids: CASSPSASGFYEQYF.

This chain connects TRBV7-2 to TRBJ2-7; 9 bases fit TRBD2. The CDR3 totals 14 residues. Trimming took 11 bases from V and 0 from J; bases not matched to a gene: 8. Germline assignment: CDR1 SGHTA and CDR2 FQGNSA. CDR3 nucleotide sequence: TGTGCCCTCTCTGCGGGAGGGTCCTCCTACGAGCAGTACTTC. Protein: CALSAGGSSYEQYF. Full variable domain (outside the CDR3, taken from reference TRBV7-2 and TRBJ2-7): GAGVSQSPSNKVTEKGKDVELRCDPISGHTALYWYRQSLGQGLEFLIYFQGNSAPDKSGLPSDRFSAERTGGSVSTLTIQRTQQEDSAVYLCALSAGGSSYEQYFGPGTRLTVT.

This rearrangement joins TRBV4-1 to TRBJ2-7; 7 nucleotides agree with TRBD1. Germline V CDR1 and CDR2: MGHRA, YSYEKL. CDR3 length: 13 residues. J lost 6 bases, V lost 1 base, and 3 bases had no gene match. CDR3 loop: CASSQVQGSEQYF. The CDR3 region has the DNA TGCGCCAGCAGCCAAGTACAGGGGAGCGAGCAGTACTTC.

CDR3 protein: CASSEGSYNSPLHF. In DNA, the CDR3 is TGTGCCAGCAGCGAAGGGAGCTATAATTCACCCCTCCACTTT. The chain has TRBV7-8 and TRBJ1-6; D remains ambiguous. The CDR3 is 14 residues long. CDR1 and CDR2 from the germline V gene are SGHVS and FQNEAQ. The V gene lost 5 bases and the J gene lost 3 bases, with 8 bases spanning the gap.